The 11 T cell receptor beta chains below come from one sample, sequenced in a study of cytomegalovirus exposure and HLA in healthy donors. Primers for the PCR totalled 60 Vbeta and 13 Jbeta. Only in-frame clones appear in the TCRdb table, and some are missing; sequencing was by immunoSEQ multiplex PCR. The sample shows 180,000 or so clones, under 80% of them seen only once. The sample taken for sequencing was PBMCs. Every receptor here comes from a woman aged 25 to 39 in good health and CMV-seropositive.

The chain couples TRBV28 to TRBJ2-7, with TRBD1 matching 7 bases. Trimming cost V 0 bases and J 3 bases; bases outside gene matches: 5. Germline loops: CDR1 MDHEN, CDR2 SYDVKM. The CDR3 has 15 amino acids. DNA for the CDR3: TGTGCCAGCAGTTTATGGATTCGACAGGGCTACGAGCAGTACTTC. Translation: CASSLWIRQGYEQYF.

As for this clone: Its ends do not fully match the called genes, so a read error is possible. The genes are TRBV5-1 and TRBJ2-4; TRBD1 matches 7 bases. The germline CDR1 and CDR2 sequences are SGHRS and YFSETQ. The CDR3 runs to 14 residues. This CDR3 is CASSVFGQENSQYF. CDR3 DNA: TGCGCCAGCAGCGTGTTCGGACAGGAAAACAGTCAGTACTTC. Combining the CDR3 with reference TRBV5-1 and TRBJ2-4 gives the whole variable domain KAGVTQTPRYLIKTRGQQVTLSCSPISGHRSVSWYQQTPGQGLQFLFEYFSETQRNKGNFPGRFSGRQFSNSRSEMNVSTLELGDSALYLCASSVFGQENSQYFGAGTRLSVL.

This clone was detected once. This chain connects TRBV28 to TRBJ1-4; possibly TRBD1 for D (6 bases). Per germline, CDR1 MDHEN and CDR2 SYDVKM. V lost 8 bases and J lost 2, with 12 bases in between. This CDR3 has 14 amino acids. The CDR3 here is CASRRGRTNEKLFF. The CDR3 coding sequence is TGTGCCAGCCGGCGGGGGCGGACTAATGAAAAACTGTTTTTT.

The rearrangement uses TRBV11-2 and TRBJ1-3; D is unresolved. Germline CDR1 and CDR2: SGHAT and FQNNGV. V lost 2 bases and J lost 4, with 15 bases in between. The CDR3 contains 16 residues. Written as DNA, the CDR3 is TGTGCCAGCAGCTTAAACCGCCTGGCGGGGGGAAACACCATATATTTT. Translating it yields CASSLNRLAGGNTIYF.

V is TRBV7-8 and J is TRBJ1-6, with no clear D. Germline V gives CDR1 SGHVS, CDR2 FQNEAQ. This CDR3 has 14 amino acids. The ends were cut back, 5 bases at V and 8 bases at J, with 13 bases in the middle. The chain's CDR3 is CASSPRREYSPLHF. In DNA, the CDR3 is TGTGCCAGCAGCCCGCGGAGGGAGTATTCACCCCTCCACTTT.

The chain links TRBV7-9 to TRBJ2-2; D possibly corresponds to TRBD1 (6 bases). This CDR3 region has 16 residues. Trimming cost V 1 base and J 5 bases, with 14 bases left between them. CDR1 and CDR2 (germline): SEHNR, FQNEAQ (reference sequence). This chain's CDR3 is CASSLVGRGITGELFF. The DNA of the CDR3 is TGTGCCAGCAGCTTAGTCGGCAGGGGAATAACCGGGGAGCTGTTTTTT.

The J gene is TRBJ1-6, the V gene TRBV4-1; D is unresolved. V lost 4 bases and J 11 bases, leaving 9 bases between the germline ends. CDR3 length: 12 amino acids. The V gene's germline CDR1 is MGHRA and CDR2 YSYEKL. This CDR3 is CASSPGSTPLHF. In DNA, the CDR3 is TGCGCCAGCAGCCCGGGAAGTACACCCCTCCACTTT.

The rearrangement joins TRBV6-6 to TRBJ2-7; TRBD2 is a possible D gene (5 bases). This CDR3 region has 13 residues. Trimming removed 6 bases at V and 1 base at J, with 10 bases between. Germline V gives CDR1 MNHNY, CDR2 SVGAGI (reference sequence). Written as DNA, the CDR3 is TGTGCCAGCAGCCCCACGGGGTCCTACGAGCAGTACTTC. Translating it yields CASSPTGSYEQYF.

The chain has TRBV27 and TRBJ1-2, with 8 bases aligning to TRBD1. CDR1 and CDR2 from the germline V gene are MNHEY and SMNVEV (reference sequence). The CDR3 is made up of 14 amino acids. J gave up 7 bases and V 4 bases, and 8 bases lay outside the gene matches. For the CDR3, the DNA is TGTGCCAGCAGTTCAACAGCAGGGGGCTTTGGCTACACCTTC. Translating gives CASSSTAGGFGYTF.

The V gene is TRBV25-1, the J gene TRBJ2-7; 9 bases line up with TRBD1. CDR1 is MGHDK and CDR2 is SYGVNS in the germline V gene. With 1 base clipped from V and 7 bases from J, the junction kept 8 bases outside the gene matches. The CDR3 is 15 amino acids. The DNA of the CDR3 is TGTGCCAGCAGTGAATTTGGGACAGGGCATGGTGAGCAGTACTTC. Amino acids: CASSEFGTGHGEQYF.

The CDR3 DNA sequence: TGTGCCAGCTCACCAAGGCGGGTGCCGACTAATGAAAAACTGTTTTTT. It specifies CASSPRRVPTNEKLFF. The V and J genes are TRBV18 and TRBJ1-4, with D uncertain. The V end lost 2 bases, the J end lost 2 bases, and 12 bases lay between the germline ends. CDR1 is KGHSH and CDR2 is LQKENI in the germline V gene. CDR3 size: 16 residues.